These T cell receptor beta chains were read from a single sample in a study of blood T cell repertoires in COVID-19. Assay: immunoSEQ multiplex PCR; the TCRdb copy retains only in-frame clones and omits some. Of 300,000 to 450,000 clones listed, roughly 77% are singletons. Sample: peripheral blood. Every receptor here comes from a human donor with acute or convalescent COVID-19. The donor label of this sample is uncertain. Each CDR3 is given with its conserved first and last residue. The D gene is left open where the match is weak. The size of a clone is reported for some rows only, either as once, few or many, or as a class for expanded clones.

size: few
V: TRBV10-3
J: TRBJ1-1
D: -
CDR3: CAVGRNTEAFF
DNA: TGTGCCGTTGGGCGGAACACTGAAGCTTTCTTT

size: -
V: TRBV5-1
J: TRBJ1-6
D: -
CDR3: CASSLVAGVDNSPLHF
DNA: TGCGCCAGCAGCTTGGTTGCAGGTGTAGATAATTCACCCCTCCACTTT

size: -
V: TRBV6-5
J: TRBJ1-4
D: -
CDR3: CASSYEALGEELFF
DNA: TGTGCCAGCAGTTACGAAGCCCTAGGTGAGGAACTGTTTTTT

size: -
V: TRBV11-2
J: TRBJ2-1
D: TRBD1
CDR3: CASSSTGGRPTEQFF
DNA: TGTGCCAGCAGCTCAACAGGGGGCCGACCTACTGAGCAGTTCTTC

size: -
V: TRBV5-8
J: TRBJ1-1
D: -
CDR3: CASNFVRRATEAFF
DNA: TGTGCCAGCAACTTTGTAAGGAGGGCCACTGAAGCTTTCTTT

size: -
V: TRBV30
J: TRBJ1-1
D: -
CDR3: CAWSGLGLNTEAFF
DNA: TGTGCCTGGAGTGGTCTGGGGCTTAACACTGAAGCTTTCTTT

size: -
V: TRBV3-1/TRBV3-2
J: TRBJ2-1
D: TRBD2
CDR3: CASSTTSGGEQFF
DNA: TGTGCCAGCAGCACGACTAGCGGGGGTGAGCAGTTCTTC

size: -
V: TRBV7-9
J: TRBJ2-7
D: -
CDR3: CASSLSHEQYF
DNA: TGTGCCAGCAGCTTAAGCCACGAGCAGTACTTC

size: -
V: TRBV28
J: TRBJ1-2
D: -
CDR3: CASSLMTRGYTF
DNA: TGTGCCAGCAGTCTAATGACTAGAGGCTACACCTTC

size: few
V: TRBV7-9
J: TRBJ2-5
D: TRBD1
CDR3: CASSLGTGMPRETQYF
DNA: TGTGCCAGCAGCTTAGGGACAGGAATGCCTCGGGAGACCCAGTACTTC